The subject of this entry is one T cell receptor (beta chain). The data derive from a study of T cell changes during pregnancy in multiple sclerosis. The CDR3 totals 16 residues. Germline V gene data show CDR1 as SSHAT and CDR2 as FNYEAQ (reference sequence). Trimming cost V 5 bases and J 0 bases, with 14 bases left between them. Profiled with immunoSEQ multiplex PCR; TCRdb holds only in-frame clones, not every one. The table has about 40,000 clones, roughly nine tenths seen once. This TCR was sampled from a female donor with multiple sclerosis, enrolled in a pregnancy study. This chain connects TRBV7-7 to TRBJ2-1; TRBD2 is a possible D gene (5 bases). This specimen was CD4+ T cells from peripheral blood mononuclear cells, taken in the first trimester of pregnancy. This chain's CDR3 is CASSRNERSSYNEQFF. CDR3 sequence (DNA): TGTGCCAGCAGCCGAAATGAGCGGAGCTCCTACAATGAGCAGTTCTTC.